The 29 T cell receptor beta chains reported below all come from one sample, sequenced in a study of PD-L1 blockade in urothelial cancer. Time point indicated: pretreatment peripheral blood. The assay was immunoSEQ multiplex PCR, and TCRdb's table has in-frame clones only and misses some. The sample holds over 75,000 clones; roughly 90% are singletons and the top ten take more than 0.85%. The starting material was PBMCs, obtained around atezolizumab (anti-PD-L1) treatment. The receptors come from a woman older than 75 with urothelial cancer.

The chain carries TRBV11-2 and TRBJ2-7; TRBD1 aligns across 10 bases. The germline gives CDR1 SGHAT, CDR2 FQNNGV. The length of the CDR3 is 16 residues. Losses at the gene ends were 1 base for V and 1 base for J; bases not matched to a gene: 4. As DNA, the CDR3 is TGTGCCAGCAGCTTAGCCTGGGGACAGGGGTCCTACGAGCAGTACTTC. This encodes CASSLAWGQGSYEQYF.

This clone has just one count. The genes are TRBV10-2 and TRBJ2-7; weak D call: TRBD1 (5 bases). The CDR3 spans 15 residues. Germline V CDR1 and CDR2: WSHSY, SAAADI. V dropped 7 bases and J dropped 0 bases, with 16 bases sitting between them. In nucleotides, the CDR3 is TGCGCCAGCAAGATCAGCGTTGACAGCTCCTACGAGCAGTACTTC. Its translation: CASKISVDSSYEQYF.

The chain uses TRBV14 and TRBJ1-1; tentatively, D is TRBD1 (5 bases). The CDR3 spans 15 residues. V dropped 4 bases and J dropped 3 bases, with 15 bases sitting between them. Germline loops: CDR1 SGHDN, CDR2 FVKESK. CDR3 in amino acids: CASSPPGAGDTEAFF. CDR3 nucleotides: TGTGCCAGCAGCCCCCCGGGAGCGGGGGACACTGAAGCTTTCTTT.

This chain joins TRBV2 and TRBJ1-1; tentative D call: TRBD1 (5 bases). Germline V CDR1 and CDR2: SNHLY, FYNNEI. With 8 bases removed from V and 0 bases from J, the gap between germline ends came to 19 bases. CDR3 length equals 16 residues. CDR3 amino acids: CASFRDSQTLNTEAFF. In DNA, the CDR3 is TGTGCCAGCTTCCGGGACTCACAAACTCTGAACACTGAAGCTTTCTTT.

The chain employs TRBV5-1 and TRBJ2-1; tentative D call: TRBD2 (6 bases). Germline values: CDR1 SGHRS, CDR2 YFSETQ. The CDR3 contains 15 residues. The germline V and J ends were trimmed by 5 bases and 4 bases, with 16 bases remaining between them. The CDR3 coding sequence is TGCGCCAGCAGAGTGGGACTTTCGGATTACAATGAGCAGTTCTTC. This sequence encodes CASRVGLSDYNEQFF.

In its sample, this clone was seen once. The V gene is TRBV19, the J gene TRBJ1-2; D not certain. Germline V CDR1 and CDR2: LNHDA, SQIVND (reference sequence). The CDR3 is 14 residues long. V lost 3 bases to trimming and J lost 0 bases, with 8 bases between them. CDR3 sequence (DNA): TGTGCCAGTAGTATGTTGGAGACTAACTATGGCTACACCTTC. Encoded protein: CASSMLETNYGYTF. Full variable domain (missing parts from reference TRBV19 and TRBJ1-2): DGGITQSPKYLFRKEGQNVTLSCEQNLNHDAMYWYRQDPGQGLRLIYYSQIVNDFQKGDIAEGYSVSREKKESFPLTVTSAQKNPTAFYLCASSMLETNYGYTFGSGTRLTVV.

The chain links TRBV15 to TRBJ1-5; D gene uncertain. Germline V lookup: CDR1 LNHNV, CDR2 YYDKDF (reference sequence). The V gene lost 4 bases and the J gene lost 0 bases, with 7 bases spanning the gap. The CDR3 sequence is 14 residues long. DNA of the CDR3: TGTGCCACCAGCATAACTTATAGCAATCAGCCCCAGCATTTT. Translating it yields CATSITYSNQPQHF.

V gene TRBV19 combines with J gene TRBJ1-5, with a possible D match to TRBD1 (5 bases). Germline CDR1 is LNHDA and CDR2 is SQIVND (reference sequence). The CDR3 runs to 13 residues. Trimming pared 7 bases from V and 2 bases from J, leaving 9 bases between. The CDR3 nucleotides are TGTGCCAGTACCTGGGGGGGCAATCAGCCCCAGCATTTT. It translates to CASTWGGNQPQHF.

This chain joins TRBV29-1 and TRBJ2-5, with D perhaps TRBD1 (6 bases). Germline CDR1 and CDR2: SQVTM and ANQGSEA. The length of the CDR3 is 13 residues. V was cut by 7 bases and J by 0 bases, with 12 bases left in between. CDR3 in amino acids: CSGTGQNQETQYF. CDR3 nucleotide sequence: TGCAGCGGGACGGGACAAAACCAAGAGACCCAGTACTTC.

The genes are TRBV7-2 and TRBJ1-5; D unresolved. With 2 bases removed from V and 6 bases from J, the gap between germline ends came to 8 bases. The CDR3 length is 13 residues. The V gene's germline CDR1 is SGHTA and CDR2 FQGNSA. CDR3 DNA: TGTGCCAGCAGCTTAAGTGAGTCTCAGCCCCAGCATTTT. Its protein product is CASSLSESQPQHF. Full variable domain (missing parts from reference TRBV7-2 and TRBJ1-5): GAGVSQSPSNKVTEKGKDVELRCDPISGHTALYWYRQSLGQGLEFLIYFQGNSAPDKSGLPSDRFSAERTGGSVSTLTIQRTQQEDSAVYLCASSLSESQPQHFGDGTRLSIL.

The chain combines TRBV5-8 with TRBJ1-4, with D perhaps matching TRBD1 (6 bases). Trimming shortened V by 4 bases and J by 3 bases, and 16 bases separated the two germline ends. Germline V gene data show CDR1 as SGHTS and CDR2 as YDEGEE. The CDR3 has 16 amino acids. CDR3 nucleotides: TGTGCCAGCAGCCCACGAACAGGGTTGGCTAATGAAAAACTGTTTTTT. Translating gives CASSPRTGLANEKLFF.

The chain links TRBV5-1 to TRBJ2-7, with 8 bases identical to TRBD1. This CDR3 spans 15 amino acids. V shed 6 bases and J 2 bases; nucleotides not matched to a gene: 10. Germline CDR1 reads SGHRS; CDR2 reads YFSETQ. The DNA of the CDR3 is TGCGCCAGCAAATATTCCGGGACAGGTCCCTACGAGCAGTACTTC. Translated, it gives CASKYSGTGPYEQYF. Using reference TRBV5-1 and TRBJ2-7 for the parts outside the CDR3, the full variable domain is KAGVTQTPRYLIKTRGQQVTLSCSPISGHRSVSWYQQTPGQGLQFLFEYFSETQRNKGNFPGRFSGRQFSNSRSEMNVSTLELGDSALYLCASKYSGTGPYEQYFGPGTRLTVT.

V and J are TRBV6-5 and TRBJ2-7; a weak D match, TRBD1 (6 bases). Germline V gene sequence: CDR1 MNHEY, CDR2 SVGAGI. The V end was cut by 2 bases, the J end by 4 bases, with 12 bases between. This CDR3 is built from 14 residues. The CDR3: CASSYTRQAYEQYF. The CDR3 DNA reads TGTGCCAGCAGTTACACCAGACAGGCGTACGAGCAGTACTTC.

The chain employs TRBV4-1 and TRBJ1-2; perhaps TRBD1 as D (6 bases). V shed 4 bases and J shed 4 bases, with 13 bases lying between them. The CDR3 extends over 14 amino acids. The germline V gene encodes CDR1 MGHRA and CDR2 YSYEKL. Written as DNA, the CDR3 is TGCGCCAGCAGCCCCGCCGGACAGTTCTATGGCTACACCTTC. Amino acid sequence: CASSPAGQFYGYTF.

As DNA, the CDR3 is TGTGCCAGCCGAGGAACTAGCGGCTACGAGCAGTACTTC. Residues: CASRGTSGYEQYF. J is TRBJ2-7 and V is TRBV2; 8 bases fit TRBD2. Germline V gene lookup returns CDR1 SNHLY and CDR2 FYNNEI. The CDR3 sequence is 13 residues long. The V and J ends lost 8 bases and 3 bases, in that order; junction bases with no gene match: 6.

The chain is built from TRBV5-6 and TRBJ1-1, with D possibly being TRBD1 (6 bases). Looked up from germline, CDR1 is SGHDT and CDR2 is YYEEEE. This CDR3 contains 18 residues. V gave up 4 bases and J gave up 2 bases, with 24 bases separating them. The DNA for the CDR3 is TGTGCCAGCAGCCGCGGACAGTGGAACATCAATCTTAACACTGAAGCTTTCTTT. Translation: CASSRGQWNINLNTEAFF.

This sequence joins TRBV27 and TRBJ1-2; D remains unclear. CDR1 MNHEY and CDR2 SMNVEV come from the germline V gene (reference sequence). V was trimmed by 5 bases and J by 1 base, leaving 11 bases between them. CDR3 size: 14 residues. The CDR3 DNA is TGTGCCAGCAGTCCCCGAGTACTTAACTATGGCTACACCTTC. As protein: CASSPRVLNYGYTF.

The chain uses TRBV5-1 and TRBJ2-2; TRBD2 aligns across 11 bases. The junction had 12 bases not matched to a gene; V was cut back by 3 bases and J by 5 bases. This CDR3 has 18 amino acids. CDR1 is SGHRS, CDR2 YFSETQ, per germline. This CDR3 reads CASSSGLAVQTSTGELFF. CDR3 bases: TGCGCCAGCAGCTCGGGACTAGCGGTACAAACCTCTACCGGGGAGCTGTTTTTT.

The chain recombines TRBV5-8 with TRBJ2-7; 9 nucleotides line up with TRBD1. CDR1 and CDR2 (germline): SGHTS, YDEGEE. The ends lost 4 bases at V and 3 bases at J; junction bases unmatched: 14. This CDR3 has 17 residues. CDR3 loop: CASSTTDRGRGRYEQYF. In DNA form, the CDR3 reads TGTGCCAGCAGCACTACGGACAGGGGACGGGGTCGCTACGAGCAGTACTTC.

The chain uses TRBV5-1 and TRBJ1-2; perhaps TRBD1 as D (6 bases). This CDR3 contains 14 residues. Trimming stripped 2 bases from V and 7 bases from J, with 15 bases between. The germline V gene has CDR1 SGHRS and CDR2 YFSETQ. The CDR3 loop reads CASSFRDTASGYTF. CDR3 sequence (DNA): TGCGCCAGCAGCTTCCGGGACACCGCTAGTGGCTACACCTTC.

The chain links TRBV11-2 to TRBJ1-1; 8 nucleotides agree with TRBD1. Germline CDR1 and CDR2: SGHAT and FQNNGV. The junction had 1 base not matched to a gene; V was cut back by 3 bases and J by 1 base. The CDR3 is 14 residues long. The CDR3 here is CASSLGQANTEAFF. The CDR3 coding sequence is TGTGCCAGCAGCTTGGGACAGGCGAACACTGAAGCTTTCTTT.

The J gene is TRBJ1-2, the V gene TRBV6-1; D is uncertain. There are 12 residues in the CDR3. The V gene lost 5 bases and the J gene lost 6 bases, with 10 bases spanning the gap. Germline V gives CDR1 MNHNS, CDR2 SASEGT. The CDR3 here is CASSWRVNGYTF. The CDR3 region has the DNA TGTGCCAGCAGTTGGAGGGTAAATGGCTACACCTTC.

The V gene is TRBV5-5, the J gene TRBJ2-5, with D possibly being TRBD1 (6 bases). Germline V gene data show CDR1 as SGHKS and CDR2 as YYEKEE (reference sequence). Trimming took off 4 bases at V and 5 bases at J, with 15 bases between the two ends. CDR3 length equals 14 residues. CDR3 sequence (DNA): TGTGCCAGCAGCCCCGGCGGAAGGGGGGAGACCCAGTACTTC. It translates to CASSPGGRGETQYF.

This clone was counted a few times. The chain employs TRBV30 and TRBJ1-5; D is undetermined. V gave up 2 bases and J gave up 7 bases, with 15 bases separating them. This CDR3 is 14 amino acids long. The germline V gene encodes CDR1 GTSNPN and CDR2 SVGIG (reference sequence). CDR3 protein: CAWSTFGRGQPQHF. CDR3 nucleotide sequence: TGTGCCTGGAGTACCTTCGGCAGAGGGCAGCCCCAGCATTTT.

This clone was counted only a few times. This specimen includes other DNA sequences encoding the same CDR3. CDR3 protein: CASSLTGYEQYF. The CDR3 DNA is TGTGCCAGCAGTCTGACAGGGTACGAGCAGTACTTC. The chain employs TRBV28 and TRBJ2-7; 7 bases are a match to TRBD1. Germline lookup yields CDR1 MDHEN and CDR2 SYDVKM. V was pared by 5 bases and J by 4 bases, with 2 bases of the junction left unmatched. The CDR3 length is 12 residues. The whole variable domain, remainder taken from reference TRBV28 and TRBJ2-7, is DVKVTQSSRYLVKRTGEKVFLECVQDMDHENMFWYRQDPGLGLRLIYFSYDVKMKEKGDIPEGYSVSREKKERFSLILESASTNQTSMYLCASSLTGYEQYFGPGTRLTVT.

The chain couples TRBV6-5 to TRBJ1-5; D is unresolved. The V and J ends lost 4 bases and 4 bases respectively, with 11 bases between them. The CDR3 has 14 residues. The V gene's germline CDR1 is MNHEY and CDR2 SVGAGI. The chain's CDR3 is CASSSPGANQPQHF. The DNA of the CDR3 is TGTGCCAGCAGTTCGCCGGGAGCAAATCAGCCCCAGCATTTT.

The chain combines TRBV29-1 with TRBJ2-7, with TRBD2 matching 10 bases. Trimming took 5 bases from V and 2 from J; bases not matched to a gene: 3. The CDR3 extends over 13 amino acids. Germline assignment: CDR1 SQVTM and CDR2 ANQGSEA. CDR3 DNA: TGCAGCGTTCGGACTAGCGGTACCTACGAGCAGTACTTC. Translating it yields CSVRTSGTYEQYF.

The genes are TRBV10-3 and TRBJ1-1; 8 nucleotides align to TRBD1. The CDR3 spans 16 residues. Germline V gives CDR1 ENHRY, CDR2 SYGVKD. V was pared by 2 bases and J by 1 base, with 6 bases of the junction left unmatched. The chain's CDR3 is CAISEGRTGTNTEAFF. In DNA form, the CDR3 reads TGTGCCATCAGTGAGGGGCGGACAGGGACGAACACTGAAGCTTTCTTT.

The rearrangement uses TRBV6-5 and TRBJ1-1; D perhaps matches TRBD1 (6 bases). The CDR3 sequence is 13 residues long. The germline V gene has CDR1 MNHEY and CDR2 SVGAGI. Trimming pared 11 bases from V and 0 bases from J, leaving 13 bases between. The CDR3 DNA reads as TGTGCCGTCACAGGGACCATGAACACTGAAGCTTTCTTT. This gives the protein CAVTGTMNTEAFF.